This entry lists 29 T cell receptor beta chains sequenced from one sample in a study of T cell responses to AZD1222 COVID-19 vaccine. Profiling relied on immunoSEQ multiplex PCR, and the TCRdb table lists in-frame clones only, not all of them. The sample shows 120,000 to 150,000 clones, roughly 84% of them seen only once. The source was peripheral blood, collected 28 days after the second AZD1222 dose. These receptors all come from an adult who received the AZD1222 COVID-19 vaccine.

This clone was seen a handful of times. This chain joins TRBV27 and TRBJ1-5; D is unclear. Trimming stripped 3 bases from V and 0 bases from J, with 3 bases between. This CDR3 has 13 residues. CDR1 and CDR2 (germline): MNHEY, SMNVEV (reference sequence). The CDR3 region has the DNA TGTGCCAGCAGTTTCAGTAGCAATCAGCCCCAGCATTTT. Protein product: CASSFSSNQPQHF.

The sample holds a few counts of this clone. This chain connects TRBV9 to TRBJ2-2, with 11 bases lining up with TRBD2. Per the germline V gene, CDR1 is SGDLS and CDR2 is YYNGEE. The CDR3 covers 15 residues. The trim removed 2 bases at V and 4 bases at J, leaving 1 base unmatched. The CDR3 sequence is CASSVSGGATGELFF. CDR3 sequence (DNA): TGTGCCAGCAGCGTTAGCGGGGGGGCCACCGGGGAGCTGTTTTTT.

The chain has TRBV7-8 and TRBJ1-2; a possible D gene is TRBD1 (6 bases). The V end lost 1 base, the J end lost 2 bases, and 20 bases lay between the germline ends. This CDR3 has 18 residues. The germline CDR1 and CDR2 sequences are SGHVS and FQNEAQ. CDR3 sequence (DNA): TGTGCCAGCAGCTTAGGGGTTCTGGGGACAACTGGAAACTATGGCTACACCTTC. Protein sequence: CASSLGVLGTTGNYGYTF.

The gene calls are TRBV30 and TRBJ2-3; the D is unclear. Trimming shortened V by 3 bases and J by 0 bases, and 25 bases separated the two germline ends. This CDR3 is built from 19 residues. Germline V CDR1 and CDR2: GTSNPN, SVGIG (reference sequence). CDR3 DNA sequence: TGTGCCTGGAGCCAAGGCCCCGCGACGGCTCGTGCTAGCACAGATACGCAGTATTTT. It codes for CAWSQGPATARASTDTQYF. Filled out from reference TRBV30 and TRBJ2-3, the complete variable domain reads SQTIHQWPATLVQPVGSPLSLECTVEGTSNPNLYWYRQAAGRGLQLLFYSVGIGQISSEVPQNLSASRPQDRQFILSSKKLLLSDSGFYLCAWSQGPATARASTDTQYFGPGTRLTVL.

This chain joins TRBV5-1 and TRBJ1-4; TRBD1 is a possible D gene (5 bases). Germline V gene sequence: CDR1 SGHRS, CDR2 YFSETQ. Trimming stripped 3 bases from V and 8 bases from J, with 20 bases between. This CDR3 has 16 amino acids. The CDR3 reads CASSYRDPSKGEKLFF. In DNA, the CDR3 is TGCGCCAGCAGCTACCGGGACCCTTCCAAGGGGGAAAAACTGTTTTTT.

This clone was recorded once. This chain uses TRBV11-3 with TRBJ2-2; D not resolved. The CDR3 totals 12 residues. The ends were cut back, 5 bases at V and 5 bases at J, with 6 bases in the middle. Per the germline V gene, CDR1 is SGHNT and CDR2 is YENEEA. The CDR3 sequence is CASSQKTGELFF. The CDR3 DNA is TGTGCCAGCAGCCAGAAGACCGGGGAGCTGTTTTTT.

The chain combines TRBV3-1 (or the pseudogene TRBV3-2) with TRBJ2-5, with 10 bases identical to TRBD1. This CDR3 region has 15 residues. Unmatched junction bases numbered 3, after V lost 1 base and J lost 4 bases. Germline V gene sequence: CDR1 LGHDT, CDR2 YNNKEL (reference sequence). DNA for the CDR3: TGTGCCAGCAGCCAAGCTTGGGACAGGGGAGAGACCCAGTACTTC. Translated: CASSQAWDRGETQYF.

The rearrangement uses TRBV5-5 and TRBJ1-2, with D perhaps TRBD1 (6 bases). In germline, CDR1 is SGHKS, CDR2 YYEKEE (reference sequence). V was pared by 4 bases and J by 1 base, with 8 bases between. This CDR3 has 13 amino acids. The CDR3 DNA follows: TGTGCCAGCAGCCTGGACAGTAACTATGGCTACACCTTC. This gives the protein CASSLDSNYGYTF.

The chain joins TRBV6-5 to TRBJ1-2, with a possible D match to TRBD1 (6 bases). V lost 8 bases to trimming and J lost 5 bases, with 12 bases between them. Germline V gene lookup returns CDR1 MNHEY and CDR2 SVGAGI. The CDR3 covers 12 residues. This CDR3 reads CASEQGGYGYTF. The CDR3 region has the DNA TGTGCCAGCGAACAGGGAGGATATGGCTACACCTTC.

V usage is TRBV9 and J usage is TRBJ2-2, with 8 positions matching TRBD2. V gave up 3 bases and J gave up 1 base; unmatched junction bases: 5. The germline CDR1 and CDR2 sequences are SGDLS and YYNGEE. This CDR3 has 16 residues. The CDR3 reads CASSAGSGENTGELFF. CDR3 DNA sequence: TGTGCCAGCAGCGCAGGTAGCGGGGAGAACACCGGGGAGCTGTTTTTT.

The chain joins TRBV28 to TRBJ2-7, with D possibly being TRBD1 (6 bases). Germline CDR1 MDHEN, CDR2 SYDVKM. The CDR3 extends over 14 amino acids. V was shortened by 6 bases and J by 5 bases, with 17 bases between the two germline ends. CDR3 residues: CASSSDRPRDEQYF. The CDR3 nucleotides read TGTGCCAGCAGCTCCGACAGGCCAAGGGACGAGCAGTACTTC.

The V call is TRBV3-1 (or the pseudogene TRBV3-2), the J call TRBJ1-1; no definite D call. Germline assignment: CDR1 LGHDT and CDR2 YNNKEL (reference sequence). V shed 4 bases and J shed 0 bases, with 12 bases lying between them. CDR3 length: 15 amino acids. The CDR3 bases are TGTGCCAGCAGCCTCGGAGGCGCAATGAACACTGAAGCTTTCTTT. Residues: CASSLGGAMNTEAFF.

In this sample, this clone turned up once. The rearrangement joins TRBV7-2 to TRBJ1-2; D is unresolved. The germline gives CDR1 SGHTA, CDR2 FQGNSA. Trimming left V 1 base short and J 1 base short, with 10 bases between. The CDR3 runs to 15 residues. The CDR3 protein is CASSLVGRNNYGYTF. In nucleotides, the CDR3 is TGTGCCAGCAGCTTAGTCGGCCGGAATAACTATGGCTACACCTTC. The full variable domain, rest sourced from reference TRBV7-2 and TRBJ1-2, is GAGVSQSPSNKVTEKGKDVELRCDPISGHTALYWYRQSLGQGLEFLIYFQGNSAPDKSGLPSDRFSAERTGGSVSTLTIQRTQQEDSAVYLCASSLVGRNNYGYTFGSGTRLTVV.

The chain has TRBV28 and TRBJ2-7, with D uncertain. The germline V and J ends were trimmed by 2 bases and 3 bases, with 8 bases remaining between them. Germline assignment: CDR1 MDHEN and CDR2 SYDVKM. The CDR3 consists of 13 residues. CDR3 DNA: TGTGCCAGCAGTTTAGCTAGACGCTACGAGCAGTACTTC. Translated: CASSLARRYEQYF.

This clone was picked up one time. One end of the junction does not line up with germline, which may come from a read error. The J gene is TRBJ1-1, the V gene TRBV16; TRBD1 might be the D (5 bases). Germline-derived CDR1 and CDR2 are KGHSY and FQNENV. The length of the CDR3 is 16 residues. In nucleotides, the CDR3 is TGTGCCAGCAGCCTAATATCCGGGTGGGGGAACTCTGAAGCTTTCTTT. Protein: CASSLISGWGNSEAFF. Full variable domain (remainder filled in from reference TRBV16 and TRBJ1-1): GEEVAQTPKHLVRGEGQKAKLYCAPIKGHSYVFWYQQVLKNEFKFLISFQNENVFDETGMPKERFSAKCLPNSPCSLEIQATKLEDSAVYFCASSLISGWGNSEAFFGQGTRLTVV.

The V gene is TRBV7-9, the J gene TRBJ1-3; D might be TRBD1 (5 bases). The CDR3 length is 16 residues. V was clipped by 0 bases and J by 0 bases, with 9 bases between them. Germline V CDR1 and CDR2: SEHNR, FQNEAQ (reference sequence). The CDR3 here is CASSLAVTASGNTIYF. CDR3 coding DNA: TGTGCCAGCAGCTTAGCAGTGACAGCCTCTGGAAACACCATATATTTT. Full variable domain (missing parts from reference TRBV7-9 and TRBJ1-3): DTGVSQNPRHKITKRGQNVTFRCDPISEHNRLYWYRQTLGQGPEFLTYFQNEAQLEKSRLLSDRFSAERPKGSFSTLEIQRTEQGDSAMYLCASSLAVTASGNTIYFGEGSWLTVV.

This chain joins TRBV12-5 and TRBJ2-5; no reliable D call. The V end was cut by 3 bases, the J end by 5 bases, with 4 bases between. Germline V lookup: CDR1 LGHNT, CDR2 FRNRAP. This CDR3 has 11 residues. The chain's CDR3 is CASGLAETQYF. For the CDR3, the DNA is TGTGCTAGTGGTTTAGCGGAGACCCAGTACTTC.

This sequence joins TRBV4-2 and TRBJ1-3, with D hard to call. The V and J ends lost 0 bases and 4 bases respectively, with 10 bases between them. CDR1 is LGHNA, CDR2 YNFKEQ, per germline. The CDR3 totals 15 residues. In DNA form, the CDR3 reads TGTGCCAGCAGCCAAGACTTTCGAGTCGGAAACACCATATATTTT. Translating it yields CASSQDFRVGNTIYF.

This chain joins TRBV11-2 and TRBJ1-1; 8 bases are a match to TRBD1. The CDR3 loop spans 14 amino acids. CDR1 and CDR2 from the germline V gene are SGHAT and FQNNGV. The J segment lost 2 bases and the V segment lost 3 bases, leaving 2 bases of the junction unmatched. The CDR3 loop is CASSLGQANTEAFF. DNA for the CDR3: TGTGCCAGCAGCTTGGGACAGGCAAACACTGAAGCTTTCTTT.

This clone was observed many times. The chain has TRBV4-1 and TRBJ1-5; maybe TRBD1 (6 bases). This CDR3 region has 16 residues. CDR1 MGHRA and CDR2 YSYEKL come from the germline V gene. Trimming shortened V by 1 base and J by 4 bases, and 14 bases separated the two germline ends. Written as DNA, the CDR3 is TGCGCCAGCAGCCAAGTCTCAACAGGGAGTAATCAGCCCCAGCATTTT. Translating it yields CASSQVSTGSNQPQHF.

This rearrangement joins TRBV7-2 to TRBJ2-3; D is possibly TRBD2 (7 bases). The CDR3 covers 16 residues. CDR1 is SGHTA and CDR2 is FQGNSA in the germline V gene. The V and J ends lost 7 bases and 5 bases respectively, with 22 bases between them. CDR3 nucleotides: TGTGCCAGCACCCGGCGGGTGGGGGGGCCAGGAGATACGCAGTATTTT. Translating it yields CASTRRVGGPGDTQYF.

This chain joins TRBV7-6 and TRBJ1-1, with D perhaps TRBD1 (6 bases). CDR1 is SGHVS and CDR2 is FNYEAQ in the germline V gene. V gave up 1 base and J gave up 2 bases, with 11 bases separating them. This CDR3 comprises 15 residues. The CDR3 nucleotides are TGTGCCAGCAGCTTAGAGGCAGGGGTAAACACTGAAGCTTTCTTT. It is translated as CASSLEAGVNTEAFF.

This chain uses TRBV4-2 with TRBJ1-2, with TRBD1 identical over 7 bases. The CDR3 loop spans 17 amino acids. Germline V lookup: CDR1 LGHNA, CDR2 YNFKEQ. The V gene end was trimmed by 4 bases and the J gene end by 4 bases; junction bases not matched to a gene: 15. The chain's CDR3 is CASSPGPGEGAGYGYTF. The CDR3 DNA reads as TGTGCCAGCAGCCCGGGACCCGGGGAGGGGGCCGGCTATGGCTACACCTTC.

This sequence joins TRBV7-9 and TRBJ2-3, with a tentative D call TRBD2 (6 bases). Germline loops: CDR1 SEHNR, CDR2 FQNEAQ (reference sequence). V shed 4 bases and J shed 3 bases, with 17 bases lying between them. This CDR3 has 16 residues. In DNA form, the CDR3 reads TGTGCCAGCAGCTCCCCCCGCGGGATGGTGACAGATACGCAGTATTTT. This encodes CASSSPRGMVTDTQYF.

The rearrangement links TRBV6-5 to TRBJ2-7; D possibly corresponds to TRBD2 (6 bases). V shed 0 bases and J shed 7 bases, with 13 bases lying between them. There are 14 residues in the CDR3. Germline V gene lookup returns CDR1 MNHEY and CDR2 SVGAGI. The CDR3 nucleotides read TGTGCCAGCAGTTACTCGATCGGGACTGGTGAGCAGTACTTC. It specifies CASSYSIGTGEQYF.

This clone was seen only a few times. The chain carries TRBV13 and TRBJ1-2, with 8 bases lining up with TRBD1. This CDR3 is built from 14 residues. The V gene's germline CDR1 is PRHDT and CDR2 FYEKMQ (reference sequence). J lost 3 bases, V lost 4 bases, and 4 bases had no gene match. CDR3 DNA sequence: TGTGCCAGCAGCTCTTCAGGGGGCTACTATGGCTACACCTTC. Its translation: CASSSSGGYYGYTF.

The rearrangement joins TRBV5-1 to TRBJ1-2; D not resolved. Germline values: CDR1 SGHRS, CDR2 YFSETQ. The ends were cut back, 4 bases at V and 8 bases at J, with 12 bases in the middle. This CDR3 comprises 12 residues. This chain's CDR3 is CASSIDQLGYTF. In DNA form, the CDR3 reads TGCGCCAGCAGCATAGACCAGTTGGGCTACACCTTC.

The chain has TRBV9 and TRBJ1-5, with TRBD1 as a possible D gene (6 bases). This CDR3 contains 17 residues. CDR1 SGDLS and CDR2 YYNGEE come from the germline V gene. Trimming shortened V by 3 bases and J by 2 bases, and 18 bases separated the two germline ends. CDR3 bases: TGTGCCAGCAGCGACGCTATAGGGGGGGGCGGCAATCAGCCCCAGCATTTT. It specifies CASSDAIGGGGNQPQHF.

The chain joins TRBV4-1 to TRBJ2-5, with 7 nucleotides matching TRBD2. The CDR3 spans 14 residues. The junction had 5 bases not matched to a gene; V was cut back by 2 bases and J by 5 bases. Per the germline V gene, CDR1 is MGHRA and CDR2 is YSYEKL. The CDR3 DNA sequence: TGCGCCAGCAGCCAAACGGGGGGTCCGGAGACCCAGTACTTC. This codes for CASSQTGGPETQYF.